Presented here are 29 T cell receptor beta chains from one specimen sequenced in a study of T cell responses to AZD1222 COVID-19 vaccine. Sequencing was performed with immunoSEQ multiplex PCR; in TCRdb, only in-frame clones are kept and a portion is missing. The sample includes about 94,000 clones, 90% of them seen just once. The sequences come from peripheral blood, collected on day 0 of AZD1222 vaccination. The receptors derive from an adult in good health.

This clone has just one count. CDR3 amino acids: CASSPGQAYEQYF. For the CDR3, the DNA is TGTGCCAGCAGCCCGGGACAGGCCTACGAGCAGTACTTC. This chain connects TRBV12-3 or TRBV12-4 to TRBJ2-7; TRBD1 matches 8 bases. This CDR3 region has 13 residues. The ends lost 6 bases at V and 2 bases at J; junction bases unmatched: 3.

J is TRBJ1-6 and V is TRBV7-2; D call uncertain. The CDR3 length is 14 residues. The ends were cut back, 0 bases at V and 8 bases at J, with 8 bases in the middle. Germline V lookup: CDR1 SGHTA, CDR2 FQGNSA. CDR3 nucleotides: TGTGCCAGCAGCTTAGCTACGGGGTATTCACCCCTCCACTTT. Protein product: CASSLATGYSPLHF.

This clone was seen just once. The rearrangement joins TRBV7-9 to TRBJ1-1; D is ambiguous. The CDR3 sequence is 14 residues long. The V end lost 2 bases, the J end lost 4 bases, and 11 bases lay between the germline ends. CDR1 and CDR2 (germline): SEHNR, FQNEAQ (reference sequence). The CDR3 nucleotides are TGTGCCAGCAGCTTAACGGGCTTGAGCACTGAAGCTTTCTTT. Translating it yields CASSLTGLSTEAFF.

The chain carries TRBV12-2 and TRBJ1-6; the table's D call of TRBD1 was not tested on the DNA. TRBV12-2 is recorded as a pseudogene. The CDR3 contains 15 residues. The CDR3 is CASRLSTAFNSPLHF. The DNA of the CDR3 is TGTGCAAGTCGCTTATCGACAGCCTTTAATTCACCCCTCCACTTT.

This clone was detected once. CDR3 loop: CASSQTSGGYTGELFF. The CDR3 DNA follows: TGTGCCAGCAGCCAAACTAGCGGGGGGTACACCGGGGAGCTGTTTTTT. V usage is TRBV3-1 (or the pseudogene TRBV3-2) and J usage is TRBJ2-2; 12 bases are shared with TRBD2. Germline assignment: CDR1 LGHDT and CDR2 YNNKEL (reference sequence). Losses at the gene ends were 2 bases for V and 3 bases for J; bases not matched to a gene: 1. CDR3 size: 16 residues.

The chain uses TRBV7-8 and TRBJ1-6, with D maybe TRBD1 (5 bases). The V end lost 1 base, the J end lost 6 bases, and 13 bases lay between the germline ends. In germline, CDR1 is SGHVS, CDR2 FQNEAQ. This CDR3 spans 16 amino acids. The CDR3 coding sequence is TGTGCCAGCAGCTTAGGGAGGACGGGGCCTAATTCACCCCTCCACTTT. It translates to CASSLGRTGPNSPLHF.

The V call is TRBV10-2, the J call TRBJ1-3, with 9 nucleotides matching TRBD1. Germline V gene sequence: CDR1 WSHSY, CDR2 SAAADI. The CDR3 spans 17 residues. Unmatched junction bases numbered 3, after V lost 0 bases and J lost 0 bases. The CDR3, as DNA: TGCGCCAGCAGTGAGTCGACGGGACAGGGCTCTGGAAACACCATATATTTT. Amino acid sequence: CASSESTGQGSGNTIYF.

This rearrangement joins TRBV7-9 to TRBJ1-2; D is unresolved. CDR3 size: 14 residues. The V end lost 1 base, the J end lost 8 bases, and 14 bases lay between the germline ends. Germline CDR1 reads SEHNR; CDR2 reads FQNEAQ (reference sequence). The CDR3: CASSLEARGGGYTF. CDR3 bases: TGTGCCAGCAGCTTAGAGGCGCGGGGAGGAGGCTACACCTTC. The whole variable domain, remainder taken from reference TRBV7-9 and TRBJ1-2, is DTGVSQNPRHKITKRGQNVTFRCDPISEHNRLYWYRQTLGQGPEFLTYFQNEAQLEKSRLLSDRFSAERPKGSFSTLEIQRTEQGDSAMYLCASSLEARGGGYTFGSGTRLTVV.

This chain uses TRBV7-9 with TRBJ2-7, with TRBD2 as a possible D gene (6 bases). Trimming cost V 7 bases and J 7 bases, with 23 bases left between them. The germline CDR1 and CDR2 sequences are SEHNR and FQNEAQ (reference sequence). This CDR3 region has 15 residues. In DNA form, the CDR3 reads TGTGCCAGCACCGAAGCGAAGGGGAGGACTAAAGAGCAGTACTTC. Translated: CASTEAKGRTKEQYF. Based on the CDR3 plus reference TRBV7-9 and TRBJ2-7, the full variable domain is DTGVSQNPRHKITKRGQNVTFRCDPISEHNRLYWYRQTLGQGPEFLTYFQNEAQLEKSRLLSDRFSAERPKGSFSTLEIQRTEQGDSAMYLCASTEAKGRTKEQYFGPGTRLTVT.

The chain joins TRBV7-8 to TRBJ1-6; D unclear. This CDR3 is 14 amino acids long. V was cut by 4 bases and J by 7 bases, with 11 bases left in between. Looked up from germline, CDR1 is SGHVS and CDR2 is FQNEAQ. CDR3 protein: CASSSSMVNSPLHF. Written as DNA, the CDR3 is TGTGCCAGCAGCTCCTCGATGGTGAATTCACCCCTCCACTTT.

The chain has TRBV3-1 (or the pseudogene TRBV3-2) and TRBJ1-5; the D is unclear. This CDR3 region has 15 residues. The germline V and J ends were trimmed by 0 bases and 4 bases, with 10 bases remaining between them. Germline V gene lookup returns CDR1 LGHDT and CDR2 YNNKEL (reference sequence). The DNA of the CDR3 is TGTGCCAGCAGCCAAGATTCCGGAGGGAATCAGCCCCAGCATTTT. Translation: CASSQDSGGNQPQHF.

V is TRBV19 and J is TRBJ1-5; 7 bases agree with TRBD1. Germline lookup yields CDR1 LNHDA and CDR2 SQIVND (reference sequence). Losses at the gene ends were 10 bases for V and 6 bases for J; bases not matched to a gene: 18. This CDR3 is built from 16 residues. DNA for the CDR3: TGTGCCATTTCATCCCGTTGGGACAGCTCACGTCAGCCCCAGCATTTT. It translates to CAISSRWDSSRQPQHF.

Only one count was recorded for this clone. The rearrangement links TRBV7-9 to TRBJ1-2; D call uncertain. The V end lost 2 bases, the J end lost 8 bases, and 6 bases lay between the germline ends. Germline V lookup: CDR1 SEHNR, CDR2 FQNEAQ (reference sequence). The CDR3 is 11 amino acids. In DNA form, the CDR3 reads TGTGCCAGCAGCTTAATGGGCGGCTACACCTTC. It is translated as CASSLMGGYTF.

V gene TRBV19 combines with J gene TRBJ1-2; no reliable D call. CDR1 is LNHDA and CDR2 is SQIVND in the germline V gene (reference sequence). Trimming left V 4 bases short and J 12 bases short, with 15 bases between. The CDR3 is 12 amino acids. CDR3 in amino acids: CASSNYRSGDTF. In DNA form, the CDR3 reads TGTGCCAGTAGTAATTACAGAAGTGGAGACACCTTC.

The chain is built from TRBV29-1 and TRBJ1-1; TRBD1 matches at 7 bases. This CDR3 region has 12 residues. With 5 bases clipped from V and 4 bases from J, the junction kept 4 bases outside the gene matches. In germline, CDR1 is SQVTM, CDR2 ANQGSEA. This chain's CDR3 is CSVSTGFTEAFF. The CDR3 DNA is TGCAGCGTTTCGACAGGGTTCACTGAAGCTTTCTTT.

This clone was picked up one time. The chain has TRBV29-1 and TRBJ1-1; D gene unclear. Germline assignment: CDR1 SQVTM and CDR2 ANQGSEA. The ends were cut back, 3 bases at V and 2 bases at J, with 10 bases in the middle. The CDR3 has 13 residues. The CDR3 DNA reads TGCAGCGTTGAGTTAGGATCAAACACTGAAGCTTTCTTT. Amino acids: CSVELGSNTEAFF.

J is TRBJ2-7 and V is TRBV14; 9 bases fit TRBD2. The CDR3 covers 18 residues. Germline CDR1 reads SGHDN; CDR2 reads FVKESK. Trimming took 3 bases from V and 0 from J; bases not matched to a gene: 12. CDR3 sequence reads: CASSHASSGVRSSYEQYF. Here the CDR3 DNA reads TGTGCCAGCAGCCACGCATCTAGCGGGGTTAGGAGCTCCTACGAGCAGTACTTC.

In its sample, this clone was seen many times. J is TRBJ1-1 and V is TRBV4-1; a weak D match, TRBD1 (5 bases). CDR1 and CDR2 (germline): MGHRA, YSYEKL. This CDR3 contains 14 residues. The V and J ends lost 2 bases and 7 bases respectively, with 14 bases between them. This CDR3 is CASSQKAGGNEAFF. The CDR3 DNA follows: TGCGCCAGCAGCCAAAAGGCGGGGGGGAATGAAGCTTTCTTT.

This chain connects TRBV15 to TRBJ2-7; no firm D call. The CDR3 is 14 residues long. Trimming removed 0 bases from V and 3 bases from J, with 9 bases in between. Germline-derived CDR1 and CDR2 are LNHNV and YYDKDF (reference sequence). As DNA, the CDR3 is TGTGCCACCAGCAGAGATCAGCCGAGCTACGAGCAGTACTTC. Translated, it gives CATSRDQPSYEQYF.

The rearrangement links TRBV6-2 or TRBV6-3 to TRBJ2-5; 7 bases align to TRBD2. CDR1 is MNHEY, CDR2 SVGEGT, per germline. CDR3 length: 15 residues. The V gene end was trimmed by 6 bases and the J gene end by 1 base; junction bases not matched to a gene: 8. CDR3 in amino acids: CASSPTSPIQETQYF. In DNA, the CDR3 is TGTGCCAGCAGCCCGACTAGCCCAATCCAAGAGACCCAGTACTTC.

V is TRBV5-4 and J is TRBJ1-2; D is undetermined. Germline V gene data show CDR1 as SGHNT and CDR2 as YYREEE (reference sequence). V was pared by 4 bases and J by 0 bases, with 13 bases between. The CDR3 runs to 15 residues. The CDR3 sequence is CASSQAIASNYGYTF. The CDR3, as DNA: TGTGCCAGCAGCCAAGCCATCGCCTCTAACTATGGCTACACCTTC. The complete variable domain, with remaining parts taken from reference TRBV5-4 and TRBJ1-2, reads ETGVTQSPTHLIKTRGQQVTLRCSSQSGHNTVSWYQQALGQGPQFIFQYYREEENGRGNFPPRFSGLQFPNYSSELNVNALELDDSALYLCASSQAIASNYGYTFGSGTRLTVV.

J is TRBJ1-2 and V is TRBV5-4; 12 positions agree with TRBD1. This CDR3 comprises 16 residues. V trimming: 6 bases; J trimming: 0 bases; junction bases outside the gene matches: 6. The germline CDR1 and CDR2 sequences are SGHNT and YYREEE (reference sequence). The chain's CDR3 is CASTGTGGSANYGYTF. CDR3 in DNA: TGTGCCAGCACCGGGACAGGGGGCTCAGCTAACTATGGCTACACCTTC.

The chain joins TRBV2 to TRBJ1-3; no firm D call. Trimming shortened V by 2 bases and J by 2 bases, and 10 bases separated the two germline ends. Per germline, CDR1 SNHLY and CDR2 FYNNEI. The CDR3 is 15 residues long. The CDR3 here is CASSESGVAGNTIYF. The CDR3 bases are TGTGCCAGCAGTGAAAGCGGGGTCGCTGGAAACACCATATATTTT.

The V gene is TRBV6-2 or TRBV6-3, the J gene TRBJ2-2, with D unclear. Trimming pared 2 bases from V and 7 bases from J, leaving 8 bases between. The CDR3 spans 13 residues. Germline-derived CDR1 and CDR2 are MNHEY and SVGEGT. CDR3 residues: CASSYAKYGELFF. The DNA for the CDR3 is TGTGCCAGCAGTTACGCTAAGTACGGGGAGCTGTTTTTT.

The chain has TRBV14 and TRBJ1-5, with 8 bases matching TRBD1. Germline CDR1 is SGHDN and CDR2 is FVKESK. V lost 11 bases, J lost 0 bases, and 24 bases stayed unmatched. The CDR3 spans 20 residues. The CDR3 spells CAPITLRADRVWYSNQPQHF. In DNA, the CDR3 is TGTGCCCCAATAACGCTGAGAGCGGACAGGGTTTGGTATAGCAATCAGCCCCAGCATTTT.

The chain employs TRBV7-9 and TRBJ2-7; D call uncertain. V lost 4 bases and J 4 bases, leaving 14 bases between the germline ends. The CDR3 contains 14 residues. The germline V gene encodes CDR1 SEHNR and CDR2 FQNEAQ (reference sequence). The CDR3 region is CASSSDALPYEQYF. The DNA for the CDR3 is TGTGCCAGCAGCTCCGACGCCCTGCCTTACGAGCAGTACTTC.

This clone was recorded only once. V gene TRBV19 combines with J gene TRBJ2-5; D unclear. The CDR3 is made up of 15 amino acids. V lost 8 bases and J 4 bases, leaving 20 bases between the germline ends. Germline V gives CDR1 LNHDA, CDR2 SQIVND (reference sequence). The CDR3 sequence: CASGDVGPPPETQYF. The CDR3 nucleotides are TGTGCCAGTGGTGATGTAGGGCCGCCCCCAGAGACCCAGTACTTC.

The chain links TRBV11-2 to TRBJ1-2; a weak D match, TRBD1 (5 bases). From germline, CDR1 is SGHAT and CDR2 FQNNGV. The CDR3 totals 12 residues. V was cut by 2 bases and J by 8 bases, with 9 bases left in between. This CDR3 reads CASSLPGWGYTF. The CDR3 DNA sequence: TGTGCCAGCAGCTTACCAGGGTGGGGCTACACCTTC.

The chain recombines TRBV18 with TRBJ2-7; TRBD2 agrees at 7 bases. J was trimmed by 2 bases and V by 0 bases; bases with no gene match: 1. Germline V gives CDR1 KGHSH, CDR2 LQKENI. The CDR3 extends over 14 amino acids. The CDR3, as DNA: TGTGCCAGCTCACCACCAGCGGGGACCTACGAGCAGTACTTC. Amino acid sequence: CASSPPAGTYEQYF.